Below are 7 T cell receptor beta chains sequenced from a single sample in a study of T cells after yellow fever vaccination. Each CDR3 protein is one row after TCRdb ran MiXCR on the 5' RACE reads. The sample yields roughly 330,000 distinct CDR3 sequences, under 5% seen once. This specimen was PBMCs, taken 5 days after the yellow fever booster vaccination. The receptors come from a man aged 18 to 29 who received the YFV17D yellow fever vaccine.

The table lists this clonotype with a few counts. The chain employs TRBV7-2 and TRBJ2-3; D uncertain. The germline gives CDR1 SGHTA, CDR2 FQGNSA. Trimming took off 3 bases at V and 11 bases at J, with 15 bases between the two ends. The CDR3 totals 13 residues. The chain's CDR3 is CASSFLAVRKQYF. In DNA form, the CDR3 reads TGTGCCAGCAGCTTCTTGGCGGTGAGAAAGCAGTATTTT.

This clonotype came up many times. The chain employs TRBV29-1 and TRBJ2-5; D is undetermined. Trimming pared 8 bases from V and 0 bases from J, leaving 16 bases between. Germline V gives CDR1 SQVTM, CDR2 ANQGSEA. The CDR3 is 14 amino acids. The CDR3 reads CSTRDTLYQETQYF. Here the CDR3 DNA reads TGCAGCACCCGAGACACCCTGTACCAAGAGACCCAGTACTTC.

This chain uses TRBV9 with TRBJ2-5; no firm D call. V was trimmed by 0 bases and J by 2 bases, leaving 14 bases between them. This CDR3 has 16 residues. Germline-derived CDR1 and CDR2 are SGDLS and YYNGEE. This CDR3 reads CASSVGTMAEQETQYF. In DNA form, the CDR3 reads TGTGCCAGCAGCGTAGGGACGATGGCAGAGCAAGAGACCCAGTACTTC.

This clonotype has only a few counts. V usage is TRBV2 and J usage is TRBJ2-7; D not certain. The germline V gene has CDR1 SNHLY and CDR2 FYNNEI. There are 12 residues in the CDR3. Trimming cost V 3 bases and J 2 bases, with 5 bases left between them. CDR3: CASSEDAYEQYV. In nucleotides, the CDR3 is TGTGCCAGCAGTGAGGATGCCTACGAGCAGTACGTC.

This clonotype came up many times. The CDR3 DNA reads TGCGCCAGCAGCTCCGGACTACAAGAGACCCAGTACTTC. Protein: CASSSGLQETQYF. This chain joins TRBV5-1 and TRBJ2-5; maybe TRBD2 (6 bases). Trimming stripped 3 bases from V and 2 bases from J, with 8 bases between. The CDR3 has 13 residues. Germline CDR1 is SGHRS and CDR2 is YFSETQ.

This clonotype was observed many times. The chain combines TRBV5-1 with TRBJ1-1; D gene unclear. Per the germline V gene, CDR1 is SGHRS and CDR2 is YFSETQ. Trimming removed 0 bases at V and 1 base at J, with 4 bases between. The CDR3 runs to 13 residues. The chain's CDR3 is CASSLAENTEAFF. CDR3 coding DNA: TGCGCCAGCAGCTTGGCCGAGAACACTGAAGCTTTCTTT.

This chain joins TRBV29-1 and TRBJ2-3, with D possibly called TRBD1 or TRBD2 (6 bases each). Trimming cost V 0 bases and J 4 bases, with 11 bases left between them. Germline V gives CDR1 SQVTM, CDR2 ANQGSEA. The CDR3 covers 14 residues. Here the CDR3 reads CSVEDARGPDTQYF. The CDR3 bases are TGCAGCGTTGAAGATGCTCGGGGGCCAGATACGCAGTATTTT.